These T cell receptor beta chains were read from a single sample in a study of blood T cell repertoires in COVID-19. Clones were read by immunoSEQ multiplex PCR, and TCRdb kept only the in-frame ones, dropping some. Among about 140,000 clones listed, around 83% were seen once. The specimen was peripheral blood. The receptors here all came from a woman aged 55-69 years with acute or convalescent COVID-19. Each CDR3 is given with its conserved first and last residue. A D gene is named only where the DNA matches it firmly. Expanded clones are given a class, and other clones once, few, many or no size at all.

>NA|NA|TRBJ1-4|TRBV2
CASSADGRGNEKLFF
TGTGCCAGCAGTGCGGACGGCAGGGGAAATGAAAAACTGTTTTTT
>NA|TRBD1|TRBJ2-7|TRBV19
CASSIDGLTGRMNEQYF
TGTGCCAGTAGTATAGATGGGTTGACAGGGAGAATGAACGAGCAGTACTTC
>NA|TRBD1|TRBJ2-3|TRBV28
CASSLGQAFTDTQYF
TGTGCCAGCAGTCTGGGACAGGCGTTCACAGATACGCAGTATTTT
>NA|TRBD2|TRBJ2-2|TRBV4-1
CASSQDHFSGGARTGELFF
TGCGCCAGCAGCCAAGATCATTTTAGCGGGGGGGCCCGGACCGGGGAGCTGTTTTTT
>NA|NA|TRBJ2-1|TRBV27
CASRPTGPGFYEQFF
TGTGCCAGCAGGCCGACGGGCCCAGGGTTCTATGAGCAGTTCTTC
>NA|NA|TRBJ1-1|TRBV3-1/TRBV3-2
CASSLRGSTGVDTEAFF
TGTGCCAGCAGCCTTAGGGGATCCACGGGCGTGGACACTGAAGCTTTCTTT
>NA|TRBD2|TRBJ2-1|TRBV5-4
CASSPGQLAGEFF
TGTGCCAGCAGCCCGGGCCAACTAGCGGGGGAATTCTTC
>once|NA|TRBJ1-2|TRBV3-1/TRBV3-2
CASSQVVSLVYYGYTF
TGTGCCAGCAGCCAAGTGGTATCTCTAGTCTACTATGGCTACACCTTC
>NA|NA|TRBJ1-2|TRBV13
CASSLGTPSGGYTF
TGTGCCAGCAGCTTAGGAACCCCATCAGGTGGCTACACCTTC
>NA|TRBD2|TRBJ2-7|TRBV10-3
CAITRGLAYEQYF
TGTGCCATCACTCGGGGACTAGCCTACGAGCAGTACTTC
>NA|TRBD2|TRBJ2-5|TRBV13
CASSLAFSGGRETQYF
TGTGCCAGCAGCTTAGCCTTTAGCGGGGGGAGAGAGACCCAGTACTTC
>NA|NA|TRBJ1-2|TRBV4-3
CASSLRMMSLDYGYTF
TGCGCCAGCAGCCTCAGGATGATGAGTCTTGACTATGGCTACACCTTC
>NA|NA|TRBJ2-3|TRBV5-4
CASSPGHQSDTQYF
TGTGCCAGCAGCCCGGGACATCAGTCAGATACGCAGTATTTT
>NA|NA|TRBJ2-3|TRBV11-3
CASSLAAGVGDTQYF
TGTGCCAGCAGCTTAGCGGCAGGGGTCGGAGATACGCAGTATTTT
>NA|NA|TRBJ1-5|TRBV7-2
CASSLLHGGLPPQPQHF
TGTGCCAGCAGCTTACTACACGGGGGGCTGCCGCCTCAGCCCCAGCATTTT
>NA|NA|TRBJ1-5|TRBV7-9
CASSPFGESNQPQHF
TGTGCCAGCAGCCCATTCGGGGAAAGCAATCAGCCCCAGCATTTT
>NA|NA|TRBJ1-2|TRBV19
CASSMYRDNYGYTF
TGTGCCAGTAGTATGTATAGAGATAACTATGGCTACACCTTC
>NA|TRBD1|TRBJ1-1|TRBV28
CASSLHRGRGTEAFF
TGTGCCAGCAGTTTACACAGGGGGCGTGGGACTGAAGCTTTCTTT
>NA|NA|TRBJ1-2|TRBV7-2
CASSPRDKAYGYTF
TGTGCCAGCAGCCCCCGGGACAAAGCCTATGGCTACACCTTC
>NA|NA|TRBJ1-5|TRBV4-3
CASSQDRRAGNQSQHF
TGCGCCAGCAGCCAAGATCGGAGGGCAGGCAATCAGTCCCAGCATTTT
>NA|TRBD1|TRBJ2-7|TRBV9
CASSVSGTGGREQYF
TGTGCCAGCAGCGTATCCGGGACAGGGGGGCGCGAGCAGTACTTC
>once|TRBD2|TRBJ2-3|TRBV28
CASSHLLSGGAGTDTQYF
TGTGCCAGCAGTCACCTCCTTAGCGGGGGGGCCGGGACAGATACGCAGTATTTT
>few|NA|TRBJ1-1|TRBV30
CAWSKGVTEAFF
TGTGCCTGGAGTAAAGGGGTAACTGAAGCTTTCTTT
>NA|NA|TRBJ2-7|TRBV25-1
CASSALATYEQYF
TGTGCCAGCAGTGCCCTAGCGACCTACGAGCAGTACTTC
>once|TRBD1|TRBJ1-1|TRBV2
CASSEGFGQGNTEAFF
TGTGCCAGCAGTGAAGGTTTCGGACAGGGGAACACTGAAGCTTTCTTT
>NA|NA|TRBJ1-1|TRBV27
CASLGHGMNTEAFF
TGTGCCAGCCTGGGGCATGGGATGAACACTGAAGCTTTCTTT
>NA|NA|TRBJ2-3|TRBV9
CASSRQADTDTQYF
TGTGCCAGCAGCCGACAGGCCGACACAGATACGCAGTATTTT
>NA|TRBD2|TRBJ2-3|TRBV4-1
CASSRGGLAGGGTDTQYF
TGCGCCAGCAGCCGGGGAGGACTAGCGGGAGGGGGCACAGATACGCAGTATTTT
>NA|NA|TRBJ1-2|TRBV30
CAWRQGGNYGYTF
TGTGCCTGGCGGCAGGGTGGTAACTATGGCTACACCTTC
>NA|TRBD1|TRBJ1-1|TRBV11-3
CASSSVWDRKNTEAFF
TGTGCCAGCAGCTCAGTATGGGACAGAAAGAACACTGAAGCTTTCTTT
>NA|NA|TRBJ1-6|TRBV9
CASSAQVGMNSPLHF
TGTGCCAGCAGCGCACAGGTAGGGATGAATTCACCCCTCCACTTT
>NA|NA|TRBJ2-7|TRBV19
CASSIRGGEQYF
TGTGCCAGTAGTATCAGGGGTGGGGAGCAGTACTTC
>once|NA|TRBJ1-1|TRBV29-1
CSVARGTEAFF
TGCAGCGTTGCACGGGGGACTGAAGCTTTCTTT
>NA|NA|TRBJ1-6|TRBV9
CASSVSDRGNSPLHF
TGTGCCAGCAGCGTTTCGGACCGGGGGAATTCACCCCTCCACTTT
>NA|NA|TRBJ2-7|TRBV19
CASSEGRWTYEQYF
TGTGCCAGTAGCGAGGGAAGATGGACCTACGAGCAGTACTTC
>once|NA|TRBJ1-1|TRBV7-8
CASSTTGPNTEAFF
TGTGCCAGCAGCACCACAGGGCCGAACACTGAAGCTTTCTTT
>NA|TRBD1|TRBJ1-3|TRBV4-1
CASSQAPRDSSGNTIYF
TGCGCCAGCAGCCAGGCTCCGCGGGACAGCTCTGGAAACACCATATATTTT
>NA|NA|TRBJ2-3|TRBV14
CASSQSVTRVIDTQYF
TGTGCCAGCAGCCAATCGGTGACTAGAGTAATAGATACGCAGTATTTT
>once|TRBD1|TRBJ2-3|TRBV28
CASSFRGTTDTQYF
TGTGCCAGCAGTTTCAGGGGGACCACAGATACGCAGTATTTT
>NA|NA|TRBJ1-1|TRBV11-3
CASSFDRSGAFF
TGTGCCAGCAGCTTTGACAGATCTGGAGCTTTCTTT